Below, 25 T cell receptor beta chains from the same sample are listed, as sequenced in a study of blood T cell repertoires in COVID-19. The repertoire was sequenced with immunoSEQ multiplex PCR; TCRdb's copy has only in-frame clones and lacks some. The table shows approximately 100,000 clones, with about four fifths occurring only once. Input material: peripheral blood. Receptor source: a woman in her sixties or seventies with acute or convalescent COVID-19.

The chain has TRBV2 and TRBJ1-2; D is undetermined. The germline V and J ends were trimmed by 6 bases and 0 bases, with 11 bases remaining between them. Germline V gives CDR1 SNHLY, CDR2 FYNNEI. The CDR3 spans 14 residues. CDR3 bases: TGTGCCAGCAGCTGGACGGGAGCTAACTATGGCTACACCTTC. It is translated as CASSWTGANYGYTF. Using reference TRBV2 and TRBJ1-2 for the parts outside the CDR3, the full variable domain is EPEVTQTPSHQVTQMGQEVILRCVPISNHLYFYWYRQILGQKVEFLVSFYNNEISEKSEIFDDQFSVERPDGSNFTLKIRSTKLEDSAMYFCASSWTGANYGYTFGSGTRLTVV.

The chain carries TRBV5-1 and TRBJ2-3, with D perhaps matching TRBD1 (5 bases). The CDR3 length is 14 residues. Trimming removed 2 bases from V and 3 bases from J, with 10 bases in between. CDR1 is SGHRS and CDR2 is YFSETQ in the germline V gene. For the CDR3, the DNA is TGCGCCAGCAGCTTCCTTCAGGGTACAGATACGCAGTATTTT. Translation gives CASSFLQGTDTQYF.

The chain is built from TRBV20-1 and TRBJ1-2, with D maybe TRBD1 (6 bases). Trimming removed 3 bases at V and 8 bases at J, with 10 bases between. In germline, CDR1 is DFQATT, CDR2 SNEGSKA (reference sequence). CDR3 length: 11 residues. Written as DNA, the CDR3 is TGCAGTGCTAGTGCAGGGGTCGGCTACACCTTC. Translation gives CSASAGVGYTF.

CDR3: CASSPDSSGTYNEQFF. The CDR3, as DNA: TGTGCCAGCAGCCCAGACTCTAGCGGGACCTACAATGAGCAGTTCTTC. This chain uses TRBV7-9 with TRBJ2-1, with 9 bases that match TRBD2. Trimming removed 5 bases from V and 2 bases from J; junction bases left unmatched: 7. This CDR3 has 16 amino acids. Per the germline V gene, CDR1 is SEHNR and CDR2 is FQNEAQ (reference sequence). Looking up the rest from reference TRBV7-9 and TRBJ2-1 gives the full variable domain: DTGVSQNPRHKITKRGQNVTFRCDPISEHNRLYWYRQTLGQGPEFLTYFQNEAQLEKSRLLSDRFSAERPKGSFSTLEIQRTEQGDSAMYLCASSPDSSGTYNEQFFGPGTRLTVL.

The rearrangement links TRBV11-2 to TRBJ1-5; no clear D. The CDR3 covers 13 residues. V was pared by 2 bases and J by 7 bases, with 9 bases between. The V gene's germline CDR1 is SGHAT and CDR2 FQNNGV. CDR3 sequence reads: CASSLSVEQPQHF. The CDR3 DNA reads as TGTGCCAGCAGCTTATCGGTGGAGCAGCCCCAGCATTTT. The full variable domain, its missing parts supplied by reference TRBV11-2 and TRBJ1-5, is EAGVAQSPRYKIIEKRQSVAFWCNPISGHATLYWYQQILGQGPKLLIQFQNNGVVDDSQLPKDRFSAERLKGVDSTLKIQPAKLEDSAVYLCASSLSVEQPQHFGDGTRLSIL.

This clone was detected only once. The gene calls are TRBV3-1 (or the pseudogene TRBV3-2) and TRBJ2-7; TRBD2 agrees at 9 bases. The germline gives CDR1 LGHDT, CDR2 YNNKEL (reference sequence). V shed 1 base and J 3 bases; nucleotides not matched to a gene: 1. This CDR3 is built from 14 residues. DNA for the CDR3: TGTGCCAGCAGCCAAGTAGCGGGGGACTACGAGCAGTACTTC. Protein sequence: CASSQVAGDYEQYF.

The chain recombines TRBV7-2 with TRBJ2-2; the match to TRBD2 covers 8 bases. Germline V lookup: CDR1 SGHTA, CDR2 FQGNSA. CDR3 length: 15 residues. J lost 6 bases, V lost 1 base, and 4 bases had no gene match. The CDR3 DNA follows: TGTGCCAGCAGCTTAGGCGGGGGGCTCGCCGGGGAGCTGTTTTTT. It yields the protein CASSLGGGLAGELFF.

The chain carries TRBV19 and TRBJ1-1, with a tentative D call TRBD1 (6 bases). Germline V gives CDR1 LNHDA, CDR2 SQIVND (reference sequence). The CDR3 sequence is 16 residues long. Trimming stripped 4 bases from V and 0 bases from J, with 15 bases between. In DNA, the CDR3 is TGTGCCAGTAGTACCCTCATCACAGGGATGAACACTGAAGCTTTCTTT. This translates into CASSTLITGMNTEAFF.

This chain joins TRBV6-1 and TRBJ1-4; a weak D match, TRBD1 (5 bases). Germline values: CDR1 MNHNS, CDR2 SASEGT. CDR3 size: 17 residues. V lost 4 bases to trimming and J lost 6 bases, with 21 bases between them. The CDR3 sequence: CASSVRGGGYKDEKLFF. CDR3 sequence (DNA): TGTGCCAGCAGTGTCCGGGGCGGGGGGTATAAGGATGAAAAACTGTTTTTT.

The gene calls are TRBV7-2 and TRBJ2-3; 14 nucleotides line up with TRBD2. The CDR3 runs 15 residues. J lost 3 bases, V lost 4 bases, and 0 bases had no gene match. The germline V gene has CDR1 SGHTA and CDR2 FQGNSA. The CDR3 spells CASSWTSGRTDTQYF. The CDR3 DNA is TGTGCCAGCAGCTGGACTAGCGGGAGGACAGATACGCAGTATTTT.

CDR3 sequence reads: CASSVRRGRTNEKLFF. The DNA of the CDR3 is TGTGCCAGCAGTGTCAGAAGGGGGCGGACTAATGAAAAACTGTTTTTT. The V and J genes are TRBV2 and TRBJ1-4, with 7 bases matching TRBD1. The trim removed 4 bases at V and 2 bases at J, leaving 7 bases unmatched. This CDR3 has 16 residues. The germline V gene encodes CDR1 SNHLY and CDR2 FYNNEI.

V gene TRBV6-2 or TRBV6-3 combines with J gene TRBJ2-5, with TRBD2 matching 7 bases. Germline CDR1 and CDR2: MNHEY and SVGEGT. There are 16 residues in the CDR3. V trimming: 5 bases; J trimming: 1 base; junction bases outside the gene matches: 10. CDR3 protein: CASSALERGFQETQYF. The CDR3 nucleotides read TGTGCCAGCAGTGCCCTCGAGCGGGGATTCCAAGAGACCCAGTACTTC.

The CDR3 bases are TGTGCCAGCAGTCGAGGACTACAGGGGGACAATCAGCCCCAGCATTTT. This encodes CASSRGLQGDNQPQHF. V and J are TRBV6-6 and TRBJ1-5, with 8 bases that match TRBD1. The V gene end was trimmed by 5 bases and the J gene end by 3 bases; junction bases not matched to a gene: 9. The CDR3 contains 16 residues. In germline, CDR1 is MNHNY, CDR2 SVGAGI (reference sequence).

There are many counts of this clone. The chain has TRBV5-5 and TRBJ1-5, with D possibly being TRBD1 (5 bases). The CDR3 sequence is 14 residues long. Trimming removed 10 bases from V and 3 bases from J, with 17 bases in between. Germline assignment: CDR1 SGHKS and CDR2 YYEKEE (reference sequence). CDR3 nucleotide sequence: TGTGCCTCCTCCGGGGGGTGGAACAATCAGCCCCAGCATTTT. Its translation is CASSGGWNNQPQHF.

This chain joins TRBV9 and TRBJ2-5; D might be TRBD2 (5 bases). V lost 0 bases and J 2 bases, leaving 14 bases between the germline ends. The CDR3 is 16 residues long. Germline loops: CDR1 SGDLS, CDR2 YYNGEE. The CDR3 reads CASSVGGAGPQETQYF. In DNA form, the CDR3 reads TGTGCCAGCAGCGTAGGCGGTGCGGGTCCACAAGAGACCCAGTACTTC.

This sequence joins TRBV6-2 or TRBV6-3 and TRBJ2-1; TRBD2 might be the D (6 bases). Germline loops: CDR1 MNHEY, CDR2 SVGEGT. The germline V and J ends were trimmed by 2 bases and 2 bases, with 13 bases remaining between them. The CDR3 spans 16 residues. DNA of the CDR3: TGTGCCAGCAGTTACCCGGGAGACCTACCCTACAATGAGCAGTTCTTC. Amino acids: CASSYPGDLPYNEQFF.

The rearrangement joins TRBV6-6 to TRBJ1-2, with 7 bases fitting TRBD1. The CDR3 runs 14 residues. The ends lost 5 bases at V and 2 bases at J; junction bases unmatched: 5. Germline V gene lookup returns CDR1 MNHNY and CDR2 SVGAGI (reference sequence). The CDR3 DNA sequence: TGTGCCAGCAGTCCATCGACAGGGAACTATGGCTACACCTTC. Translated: CASSPSTGNYGYTF.

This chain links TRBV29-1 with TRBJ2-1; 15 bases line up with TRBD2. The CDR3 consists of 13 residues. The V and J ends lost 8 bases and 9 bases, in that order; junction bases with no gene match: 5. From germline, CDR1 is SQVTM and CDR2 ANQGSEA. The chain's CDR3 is CSIRTSGGGEQFF. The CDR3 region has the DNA TGCAGCATTAGGACTAGCGGGGGGGGTGAGCAGTTCTTC.

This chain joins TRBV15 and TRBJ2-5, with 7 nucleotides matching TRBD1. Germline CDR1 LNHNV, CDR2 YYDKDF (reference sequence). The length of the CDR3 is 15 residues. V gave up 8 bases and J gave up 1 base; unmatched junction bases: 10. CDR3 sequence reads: CATGTVPSFQETQYF. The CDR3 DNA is TGTGCCACCGGGACAGTTCCCTCCTTCCAAGAGACCCAGTACTTC. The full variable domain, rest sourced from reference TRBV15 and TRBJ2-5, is DAMVIQNPRYQVTQFGKPVTLSCSQTLNHNVMYWYQQKSSQAPKLLFHYYDKDFNNEADTPDNFQSRRPNTSFCFLDIRSPGLGDTAMYLCATGTVPSFQETQYFGPGTRLLVL.

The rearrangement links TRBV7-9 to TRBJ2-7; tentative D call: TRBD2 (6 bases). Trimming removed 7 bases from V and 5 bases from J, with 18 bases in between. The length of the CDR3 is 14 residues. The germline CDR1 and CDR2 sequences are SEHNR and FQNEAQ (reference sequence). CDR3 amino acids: CASTSAGSPNEQYF. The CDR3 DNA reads TGTGCCAGCACATCCGCGGGGAGCCCCAACGAGCAGTACTTC.

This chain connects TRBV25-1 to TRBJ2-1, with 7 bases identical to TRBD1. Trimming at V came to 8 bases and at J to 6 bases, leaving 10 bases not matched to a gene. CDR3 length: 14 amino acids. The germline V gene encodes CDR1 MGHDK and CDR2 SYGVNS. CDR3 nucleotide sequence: TGTGCCAGCCTGTCGTCCGGGACAGTCAATGAGCAGTTCTTC. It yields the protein CASLSSGTVNEQFF.

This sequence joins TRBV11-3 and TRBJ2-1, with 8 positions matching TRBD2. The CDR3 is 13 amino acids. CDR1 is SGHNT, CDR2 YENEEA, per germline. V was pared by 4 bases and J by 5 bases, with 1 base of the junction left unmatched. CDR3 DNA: TGTGCCAGCAGCTCACTAGCGGACAATGAGCAGTTCTTC. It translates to CASSSLADNEQFF.

The CDR3 sequence is CASSRGTGTYNEQFF. Written as DNA, the CDR3 is TGTGCCAGCAGCAGGGGGACAGGGACCTACAATGAGCAGTTCTTC. V is TRBV6-2 or TRBV6-3 and J is TRBJ2-1; 9 nucleotides agree with TRBD1. V lost 6 bases and J lost 2; bases outside the gene matches: 5. The germline V gene encodes CDR1 MNHEY and CDR2 SVGEGT. The CDR3 has 15 amino acids.

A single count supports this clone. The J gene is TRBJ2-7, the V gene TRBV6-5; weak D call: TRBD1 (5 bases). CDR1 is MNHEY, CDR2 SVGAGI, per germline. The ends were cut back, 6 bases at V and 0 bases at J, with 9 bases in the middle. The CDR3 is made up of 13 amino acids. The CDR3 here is CASRRQSSYEQYF. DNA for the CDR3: TGTGCCAGCAGGCGACAGAGCTCCTACGAGCAGTACTTC.

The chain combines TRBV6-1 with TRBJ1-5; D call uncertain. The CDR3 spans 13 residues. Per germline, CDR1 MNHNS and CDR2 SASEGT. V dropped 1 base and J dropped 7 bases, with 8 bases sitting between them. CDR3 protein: CASSEGTVQPQHF. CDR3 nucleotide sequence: TGTGCCAGCAGTGAAGGGACTGTCCAGCCCCAGCATTTT.